One sample yielded the 20 T cell receptor beta chains listed below, sequenced in a study of cytomegalovirus exposure and HLA in healthy donors. Use of 60 Vbeta and 13 Jbeta primers characterized the PCR. The table came from immunoSEQ multiplex PCR; TCRdb's copy has only in-frame clones and leaves some out. This sample carries fewer than 250,000 clones, about three quarters of them seen once, and the ten largest clones take roughly 2.1%. Sequencing was carried out using PBMCs. These receptors originate from a woman aged 25 to 39 in good health and CMV-seropositive.

The rearrangement links TRBV7-6 to TRBJ2-1; 7 positions match TRBD2. This CDR3 comprises 13 residues. V was clipped by 4 bases and J by 8 bases; unmatched bases: 5. Germline values: CDR1 SGHVS, CDR2 FNYEAQ. The CDR3 region is CASSSTGGDEQFF. The CDR3 DNA reads TGTGCCAGCAGCTCTACGGGAGGCGATGAGCAGTTCTTC.

V usage is TRBV30 and J usage is TRBJ2-1; 8 bases map to TRBD1. The CDR3 covers 13 residues. Germline values: CDR1 GTSNPN, CDR2 SVGIG (reference sequence). CDR3 sequence: CARTGTGYNEQFF. In DNA form, the CDR3 reads TGTGCACGGACCGGGACAGGTTACAATGAGCAGTTCTTC.

The chain uses TRBV7-9 and TRBJ1-1, with D tentatively TRBD1 (5 bases). Germline-derived CDR1 and CDR2 are SEHNR and FQNEAQ (reference sequence). With 5 bases removed from V and 8 bases from J, the gap between germline ends came to 15 bases. This CDR3 contains 13 residues. CDR3 DNA sequence: TGTGCCAGCAGCACCTTAGCGGGGGGAGAAGCTTTCTTT. Residues: CASSTLAGGEAFF.

The rearrangement joins TRBV5-1 to TRBJ2-5; D remains ambiguous. This CDR3 spans 14 amino acids. The germline V and J ends were trimmed by 0 bases and 2 bases, with 8 bases remaining between them. CDR1 and CDR2 (germline): SGHRS, YFSETQ. This chain's CDR3 is CASSLGLIQETQYF. The CDR3 nucleotides read TGCGCCAGCAGCTTGGGACTTATACAAGAGACCCAGTACTTC.

In this sample, this clone turned up a few times. V and J are TRBV5-8 and TRBJ1-4, with D perhaps TRBD1 (6 bases). Germline V CDR1 and CDR2: SGHTS, YDEGEE. The CDR3 covers 12 residues. Trimming removed 5 bases at V and 8 bases at J, with 10 bases between. The CDR3, as DNA: TGTGCCAGCAGGACAGGAGGAGAAAAACTGTTTTTT. This encodes CASRTGGEKLFF.

The V and J genes are TRBV29-1 and TRBJ1-2, with D possibly TRBD1 on 6 matching bases. The germline V and J ends were trimmed by 4 bases and 4 bases, with 19 bases remaining between them. Germline-derived CDR1 and CDR2 are SQVTM and ANQGSEA. The CDR3 has 15 amino acids. The CDR3 region is CSVGGQVSPVYGYTF. The DNA of the CDR3 is TGCAGCGTTGGGGGGCAGGTCTCCCCTGTCTATGGCTACACCTTC.

The chain joins TRBV6-4 to TRBJ2-7; 9 bases match TRBD2. J lost 3 bases, V lost 6 bases, and 21 bases had no gene match. Germline V gene data show CDR1 as MRHNA and CDR2 as SNTAGT. This CDR3 spans 19 amino acids. This CDR3 is CASRPCCGCGRGVGYEQYF. The CDR3 coding sequence is TGTGCCAGCAGGCCATGCTGTGGATGCGGGAGGGGGGTAGGCTACGAGCAGTACTTC.

The rearrangement uses TRBV2 and TRBJ2-1; 7 nucleotides agree with TRBD2. V was clipped by 2 bases and J by 4 bases; unmatched bases: 8. The germline V gene encodes CDR1 SNHLY and CDR2 FYNNEI. The CDR3 loop spans 16 amino acids. The CDR3 DNA reads TGTGCCAGCAGTGAATCGCGGGGGAGCCATTACAATGAGCAGTTCTTC. Its translation: CASSESRGSHYNEQFF.

The CDR3 here is CASRGALRNTEAFF. CDR3 DNA sequence: TGTGCCAGTAGGGGGGCACTCCGGAACACTGAAGCTTTCTTT. The J gene is TRBJ1-1, the V gene TRBV19, with D possibly being TRBD1 (6 bases). V lost 6 bases and J 1 base, leaving 12 bases between the germline ends. CDR1 is LNHDA and CDR2 is SQIVND in the germline V gene (reference sequence). This CDR3 has 14 residues.

The chain is built from TRBV4-3 and TRBJ1-3; D might be TRBD1 (5 bases). CDR3 length: 14 amino acids. Germline-derived CDR1 and CDR2 are LGHNA and YSLEER. Trimming took off 3 bases at V and 0 bases at J, with 6 bases between the two ends. CDR3 region: CASSHTGSGNTIYF. As DNA, the CDR3 is TGCGCCAGCAGCCATACAGGCTCTGGAAACACCATATATTTT.

V is TRBV30 and J is TRBJ1-3; D is unclear. The CDR3 extends over 17 amino acids. V shed 3 bases and J shed 0 bases, with 18 bases lying between them. Germline V CDR1 and CDR2: GTSNPN, SVGIG (reference sequence). This chain's CDR3 is CAWRMWRVDDSGNTIYF. The CDR3 region has the DNA TGTGCCTGGAGGATGTGGAGAGTTGACGACTCTGGAAACACCATATATTTT.

This clone showed up just a few times. The sample holds other DNA sequences that translate to the same CDR3. The rearrangement joins TRBV2 to TRBJ2-2, with a weak D call TRBD2 (6 bases). Germline loops: CDR1 SNHLY, CDR2 FYNNEI. V dropped 7 bases and J dropped 5 bases, with 17 bases sitting between them. The CDR3 totals 15 residues. CDR3 in DNA: TGTGCCAGCAAAGTATCTGGGGGAGGAACCGGGGAGCTGTTTTTT. Its translation is CASKVSGGGTGELFF. Full variable domain (missing parts from reference TRBV2 and TRBJ2-2): EPEVTQTPSHQVTQMGQEVILRCVPISNHLYFYWYRQILGQKVEFLVSFYNNEISEKSEIFDDQFSVERPDGSNFTLKIRSTKLEDSAMYFCASKVSGGGTGELFFGEGSRLTVL.

Here the CDR3 DNA reads TGCGCCAGCAGCCAAGATAGGTTGGGCTTTAGCACAGATACGCAGTATTTT. Protein product: CASSQDRLGFSTDTQYF. J is TRBJ2-3 and V is TRBV4-1; no clear D. The ends were cut back, 0 bases at V and 0 bases at J, with 13 bases in the middle. Germline CDR1 MGHRA, CDR2 YSYEKL. The CDR3 covers 17 residues.

This clone has more than one count but fewer than ten. The rearrangement links TRBV7-2 to TRBJ2-2; D possibly corresponds to TRBD2 (5 bases). CDR3 length equals 13 residues. With 6 bases removed from V and 8 bases from J, the gap between germline ends came to 13 bases. Germline-derived CDR1 and CDR2 are SGHTA and FQGNSA. The CDR3 nucleotides read TGTGCCAGCAGGGAAACTAGTCCTGGGGAGCTGTTTTTT. Protein product: CASRETSPGELFF.

The rearrangement links TRBV4-3 to TRBJ2-1; D remains unclear. This CDR3 has 16 residues. The germline V gene encodes CDR1 LGHNA and CDR2 YSLEER. V lost 4 bases and J lost 6, with 19 bases in between. CDR3 DNA sequence: TGCGCCAGCAGCCGGAGTCCCGACCCGACCGGCAATGAGCAGTTCTTC. It translates to CASSRSPDPTGNEQFF.

The rearrangement uses TRBV27 and TRBJ2-7, with a weak D call TRBD2 (6 bases). The CDR3 contains 14 residues. Trimming removed 6 bases from V and 7 bases from J, with 19 bases in between. Germline V lookup: CDR1 MNHEY, CDR2 SMNVEV (reference sequence). The CDR3, as DNA: TGTGCCAGCAGGCAGAGACTAGAACCTCAGGAGCAGTACTTC. It codes for CASRQRLEPQEQYF.

The CDR3 here is CAWTGTQEQYF. CDR3 in DNA: TGTGCCTGGACCGGGACTCAAGAGCAGTACTTC. The V and J genes are TRBV30 and TRBJ2-7, with TRBD2 as a possible D gene (6 bases). This CDR3 comprises 11 residues. Deletions cut 4 bases from V and 7 bases from J, with 11 bases between. Germline values: CDR1 GTSNPN, CDR2 SVGIG (reference sequence).

This chain links TRBV5-1 with TRBJ1-2; a weak D match, TRBD1 (5 bases). Looked up from germline, CDR1 is SGHRS and CDR2 is YFSETQ. V lost 1 base, J lost 3 bases, and 10 bases lay in between. This CDR3 is 14 amino acids long. CDR3 bases: TGCGCCAGCAGCTTGACAGGCGCCGACTATGGCTACACCTTC. This translates into CASSLTGADYGYTF.

The V gene is TRBV6-5, the J gene TRBJ1-1; possibly TRBD1 for D (6 bases). Germline loops: CDR1 MNHEY, CDR2 SVGAGI. V lost 0 bases and J 5 bases, leaving 16 bases between the germline ends. The CDR3 is 16 amino acids. CDR3 sequence: CASSYSSGGRGTEAFF. CDR3 DNA sequence: TGTGCCAGCAGTTACTCGTCGGGGGGCCGGGGGACTGAAGCTTTCTTT.

Only a few counts were recorded for this clone. The genes are TRBV5-4 and TRBJ1-3, with a possible D match to TRBD1 (5 bases). This CDR3 is 17 amino acids long. Germline V gene data show CDR1 as SGHNT and CDR2 as YYREEE (reference sequence). Between the trimmed V and J ends, which lost 3 bases and 1 base, there was a span of 17 bases. DNA for the CDR3: TGTGCCAGCAGCTCACTGGGGGAGGGCAGATCTGGAAACACCATATATTTT. Protein: CASSSLGEGRSGNTIYF.